This T cell receptor beta chain emerged from a study of CD8 T cells in ankylosing spondylitis. Study-level results: One TCR beta motif, made up of about 8 highly homologous variants, appeared characteristic of ankylosing spondylitis blood.

This CDR3 has 14 amino acids. V was clipped by 3 bases and J by 8 bases, with 16 bases between them. In the case of this clonotype: Its antigen is currently unknown.

Construction of TCR beta libraries was performed using quantitative 5'-RACE with molecular barcodes. From the 5' RACE reads, TCRdb called clonotypes with MiXCR, one entry per CDR3 protein. The sample lists a few hundred thousand distinct CDR3 sequences; about 15% were seen once. V and J are TRBV12-3 or TRBV12-4 and TRBJ1-2; D possibly corresponds to TRBD1 (6 bases). The origin of this receptor is a male donor with ankylosing spondylitis. Sequencing was carried out using blood, either unsorted or a sorted T cell fraction (not recorded which). The CDR3 sequence is CASSFGGAPNGYTF. For the CDR3, the DNA is TGTGCCAGCAGTTTTGGGGGGGCACCTAACGGCTACACCTTC.